Below are 9 T cell receptor beta chains sequenced from a single sample in a study of shared clonotypes between healthy human individuals. The method was immunoSEQ multiplex PCR; TCRdb's version includes in-frame clones alone and lacks a portion of them. Here the sample spans about 520,000 clones, 95% to 96% being singletons. The sequenced material came from naive CD4+ T cells sorted from blood. Subset specified: CD45RA+ positively selected. The receptors shown here come from a woman under 40 in good health.

V gene TRBV28 combines with J gene TRBJ2-3; 7 bases are shared with TRBD2. The CDR3 is 14 amino acids. Germline loops: CDR1 MDHEN, CDR2 SYDVKM. The CDR3 DNA reads TGTGCGGAGGGGAGGGATCGGAGCACAGATACGCAGTATTTT. This codes for CAEGRDRSTDTQYF.

The chain combines TRBV5-1 with TRBJ1-1; TRBD1 aligns across 12 bases. V shed 4 bases and J 2 bases; nucleotides not matched to a gene: 3. There are 15 residues in the CDR3. Germline V gives CDR1 SGHRS, CDR2 YFSETQ. The CDR3 coding sequence is TGCGCCAGCAGCCAGGGGACAGGGGGCAACACTGAAGCTTTCTTT. Encoded protein: CASSQGTGGNTEAFF.

The table lists this clone with a count of one. The genes are TRBV18 and TRBJ2-1, with D hard to call. Germline V CDR1 and CDR2: KGHSH, LQKENI. V gave up 0 bases and J gave up 1 base, with 10 bases separating them. There are 16 residues in the CDR3. CDR3 protein: CASSPPADLSYNEQFF. The CDR3 nucleotides read TGTGCCAGCTCACCACCGGCGGACCTTTCCTACAATGAGCAGTTCTTC.

The CDR3 DNA reads as TGTGCCAGCAGCTTTGGACAGGGGGCTGGCGGGACCCAGTACTTC. It is translated as CASSFGQGAGGTQYF. The rearrangement uses TRBV5-4 and TRBJ2-5, with 11 bases that match TRBD1. Germline loops: CDR1 SGHNT, CDR2 YYREEE (reference sequence). The junction had 7 bases not matched to a gene; V was cut back by 2 bases and J by 7 bases. This CDR3 contains 15 residues.

This CDR3 is CASKGLGAGEQFF. The CDR3 DNA follows: TGTGCCAGCAAGGGACTAGGGGCTGGGGAGCAGTTCTTC. The V call is TRBV4-2, the J call TRBJ2-1; 8 positions agree with TRBD2. The V segment lost 7 bases and the J segment 10 bases; nucleotides outside the gene matches: 9. The CDR3 is made up of 13 amino acids. Germline assignment: CDR1 LGHNA and CDR2 YNFKEQ.

V and J are TRBV30 and TRBJ2-7; possibly TRBD2 for D (6 bases). The V gene lost 0 bases and the J gene lost 7 bases, with 22 bases spanning the gap. Germline CDR1 is GTSNPN and CDR2 is SVGIG (reference sequence). This CDR3 is built from 16 residues. The CDR3 sequence is CAWSVLIGSGSGEQYF. As DNA, the CDR3 is TGTGCCTGGAGTGTGCTGATCGGGAGCGGTTCGGGAGAGCAGTACTTC. The full variable domain, its missing parts supplied by reference TRBV30 and TRBJ2-7, is SQTIHQWPATLVQPVGSPLSLECTVEGTSNPNLYWYRQAAGRGLQLLFYSVGIGQISSEVPQNLSASRPQDRQFILSSKKLLLSDSGFYLCAWSVLIGSGSGEQYFGPGTRLTVT.

J is TRBJ1-1 and V is TRBV6-6, with 9 bases aligning to TRBD1. V lost 0 bases and J lost 3; bases outside the gene matches: 2. Germline CDR1 is MNHNY and CDR2 is SVGAGI (reference sequence). CDR3 length equals 15 residues. The CDR3 region is CASSYSGQGDTEAFF. The DNA of the CDR3 is TGTGCCAGCAGTTACTCGGGACAGGGAGACACTGAAGCTTTCTTT.

The chain employs TRBV11-2 and TRBJ2-5, with TRBD2 matching 9 bases. With 1 base clipped from V and 0 bases from J, the junction kept 3 bases outside the gene matches. The CDR3 is 16 residues long. Looked up from germline, CDR1 is SGHAT and CDR2 is FQNNGV. Written as DNA, the CDR3 is TGTGCCAGCAGCTTAGTGGCGGGAGGGAACCAAGAGACCCAGTACTTC. It specifies CASSLVAGGNQETQYF.

This chain connects TRBV11-2 to TRBJ2-6; no firm D call. Trimming took 6 bases from V and 0 from J, leaving 21 bases between them. Germline values: CDR1 SGHAT, CDR2 FQNNGV. The CDR3 contains 19 residues. Written as DNA, the CDR3 is TGTGCCAGCAGAATATTGCTTAAAAAACCGACCTCTGGGGCCAACGTCCTGACTTTC. It encodes CASRILLKKPTSGANVLTF.